This TCR beta chain is from a study of early T cells in non-severe SARS-CoV-2 infection. As for the study in general: Bulk RNA from unsorted whole blood was sequenced; chains were unpaired.

Overall study results and limits: Database matching using VDJdb favored anti-spike CD8 responses, with private and CD4 specificities left missing.

Unique molecular identifiers were added to individual cDNA molecules. TCRdb re-called the 5' RACE reads with MiXCR, one entry per CDR3 protein. The sample lists 40,000 to 60,000 distinct CDR3 sequences; 6.2% were seen once. As concerns this clonotype: The antigen is unknown. A read error may produce the germline difference seen at one junction end.

The CDR3 runs to 14 residues. Germline V gene data show CDR1 as SEHNR and CDR2 as FQNEAQ (reference sequence). This receptor was taken from an adult who was a healthcare worker with PCR-confirmed SARS-CoV-2 infection or an uninfected control (not recorded which). Sequencing used whole blood, obtained at baseline. V is TRBV7-9 and J is TRBJ2-7, with unresolved D. CDR3 DNA: TGTGCCAGCAGCTCCCCCGGAAGCCGCTACGAGCAGTGCTTC. It encodes CASSSPGSRYEQCF.